This record looks at one T cell receptor beta chain sequence and its context. This clonotype has only a few counts. Its antigen remains unidentified. No much larger clone is present one base from it, and per-base qualities are unavailable. The library relied on 5' RACE. Sequencing instrument: Illumina HiSeq 2000. Template switching introduced a universal primer binding site; the final cDNA contained a unique molecular identifier, enabling accurate counting of TCR cDNA molecules. Specific primers in the conserved constant-segment region were used to synthesize first-strand cDNA for TCR alpha and beta chains. To control for contamination, each cDNA library was double barcoded with a SMART-Mk sample barcode plus Illumina barcodes. TruSeq adapter sequences, together with Illumina sample barcodes, were added in two successive PCR steps. The Illumina HiSeq platform was used with custom primers to sequence TCR alpha and beta cDNA libraries. Per the original workflow: MiGEC was used to process raw reads and extract unique molecular identifiers, and MiXCR was used to find CDR3 positions. Recombination models were inferred per individual with the repgenHMM and IGoR tools using an EM algorithm. The tcR package in R was used for shared clonotype analysis, with sharing normalized by the product of cloneset sizes. Out-of-frame nonproductive sequences were analyzed to study raw recombination free of thymic and clonal selection effects. The public reads were reprocessed in TCRdb via fastp at Q25 and MiXCR, keeping in-frame beta chains. Rows merge per CDR3 protein into single entries with the most common DNA and genes. These V and J calls rely on TCRdb rather than the paper's analysis. The sample has 450,000 to 650,000 distinct CDR3 sequences on record, approximately 16% of them singletons. Together, the top ten hold roughly 0.44% of the sample.

The entry originates in a study of identical twins (dated by TCRdb to 2016 to 2017). Regarding the complete study: To test whether fetal clonotypes persist, the study used deep sequencing on TCR alpha and beta repertoires from monozygotic twins, unrelated adults of various ages, and cord blood. Replicate twin experiments were performed at different times using different library preparation protocols to rule out contamination. General findings and caveats noted by the study authors: In monozygotic twins, out-of-frame TCR alpha sharing was systematically underestimated by recombination models, although the models agreed with sharing between unrelated individuals. Compared with coincidental sharing between unrelated individuals, out-of-frame TCR alpha sequences shared between twins showed an excess of sequences with low generation probability. Zero-insertion analyses could be partly confounded by invariant T cells such as MAIT and iNKT, though diverse VJ usage argued against such confounding for most clonotypes. Because the same donors could not be followed over many years, the conclusions relied on cross-sectional statistical analysis. Abundant cord blood beta clonotypes had fewer insertions, young adult naive repertoires showed a similar but weaker trend, and memory repertoires showed no such trend. Excess twin sharing in beta out-of-frame sequences was weaker because fewer shared sequences lowered the signal-to-noise ratio.

The trim is 4 bases for V and 1 base for J, with a gap of 12 bases between the germline ends. From the cysteine up to the phenylalanine, the CDR3 has a length of 15 residues. The kept DNA is CDR3 alone, 45 bases in frame from the first base. The germline V gene encodes CDR1 MNHEY and CDR2 SVGAGI. Every donor in the study was a healthy Caucasian. The twin cohort comprised three pairs of female monozygotic twins, all aged roughly 18 to 30 years. Positive isolation kits from Invitrogen were used to isolate the CD4+ and CD8+ T cell populations. Separately, the same data were catalogued under a study of yellow fever vaccine responses in identical twins. According to the second study: The authors reported that the T cell response to vaccination in identical twins appeared partly convergent and partly personalized. In identical twins, the study followed T cell clones that responded to the vaccine with precision.

The TCR comes from a woman aged 18-29 years in good health. The sample was CD4+ T cells sorted from blood. Recombination joined TRBV6-5 with TRBJ2-3, and TRBD2 may be the D gene, going by 7 matching bases. The CDR3 reads as follows: CASSSREGGTDTQYF. The DNA sequence reads TGTGCCAGCAGTTCAAGGGAGGGGGGCACAGATACGCAGTATTTT.